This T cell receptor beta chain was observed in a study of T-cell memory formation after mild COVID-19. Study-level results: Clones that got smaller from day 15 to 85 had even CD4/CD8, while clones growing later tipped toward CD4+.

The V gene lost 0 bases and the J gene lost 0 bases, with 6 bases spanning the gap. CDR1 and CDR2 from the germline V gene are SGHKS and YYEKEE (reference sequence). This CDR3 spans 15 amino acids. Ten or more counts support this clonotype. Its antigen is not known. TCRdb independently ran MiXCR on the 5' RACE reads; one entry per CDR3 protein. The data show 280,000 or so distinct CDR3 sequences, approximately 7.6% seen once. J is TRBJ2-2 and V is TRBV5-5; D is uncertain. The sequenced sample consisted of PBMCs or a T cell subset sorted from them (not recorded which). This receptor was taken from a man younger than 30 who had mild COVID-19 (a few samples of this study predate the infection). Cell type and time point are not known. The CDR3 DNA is TGTGCCAGCAGCTTGGGACCCGCGAACACCGGGGAGCTGTTTTTT. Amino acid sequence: CASSLGPANTGELFF.